This is a list of T cell receptor beta chains from one sample in a study of blood T cell repertoires in COVID-19. The repertoire was sequenced with immunoSEQ multiplex PCR; TCRdb's copy has only in-frame clones and lacks some. The sample carries about 150,000 clones, over 65% recorded once. Material for sequencing was peripheral blood. The receptors come from a man in his fifties or sixties with acute or convalescent COVID-19. CDR3s include the opening cysteine and the closing phenylalanine or tryptophan. A D gene is named only where the DNA matches it firmly. Clone size is stated in some rows and not others, as once, few, many or a class when expanded.

j_call v_call d_call clone_size cdr3_nt cdr3_aa
TRBJ2-2 TRBV7-8 TRBD2 NA TGTGCCAGCAGCTTAGTGCGGACTAGCGCGAAACAAGGGGAGCTGTTTTTT CASSLVRTSAKQGELFF
TRBJ2-2 TRBV12-5 NA NA TGTGCTAGTGGTTTGGTAGCTGGAGGGTACACCGGGGAGCTGTTTTTT CASGLVAGGYTGELFF
TRBJ2-2 TRBV4-1 NA NA TGCGCCAGCAGAGGTCTGACAGGGAACACCGGGGAGCTGTTTTTT CASRGLTGNTGELFF
TRBJ1-5 TRBV5-5 NA once TGTGCCAGCAGCCTGGGGGGGGGCAATCAGCCCCAGCATTTT CASSLGGGNQPQHF
TRBJ1-1 TRBV6-1 TRBD1 NA TGTGCCAGCAGTATTGGGACAGACCTTACTGAAGCTTTCTTT CASSIGTDLTEAFF
TRBJ1-1 TRBV5-1 NA NA TGCGCCAGCAGCGGGTTTGGGGGGGACACTGAAGCTTTCTTT CASSGFGGDTEAFF
TRBJ2-2 TRBV5-1 TRBD2 NA TGCGCCAGCAGCCCCATGACTAGCGGGGTTCGCGGCACCGGGGAGCTGTTTTTT CASSPMTSGVRGTGELFF
TRBJ2-1 TRBV27 TRBD2 NA TGTGCCAGCAGTTTTTTATTAGCGGGGGACTCCTACAATGAGCAGTTCTTC CASSFLLAGDSYNEQFF
TRBJ1-1 TRBV2 NA NA TGTGCCAGCCGGGGGGCGCAAGCCACTGAAGCTTTCTTT CASRGAQATEAFF
TRBJ2-1 TRBV5-1 NA once TGCGCCAGCAGCTTGGGAGCACAGGCGAAAAACAATGAGCAGTTCTTC CASSLGAQAKNNEQFF
TRBJ2-2 TRBV9 TRBD1 few TGTGCCAGCAGCCTCGGACAGGGTTCCGGGGAGCTGTTTTTT CASSLGQGSGELFF
TRBJ2-1 TRBV29-1 NA NA TGCAGCACCAGGGATCGTGGTGAGCAGTTCTTC CSTRDRGEQFF
TRBJ2-7 TRBV18 NA NA TGTGCCAGCTCACCCCCGGGTTACGAGCAGTACTTC CASSPPGYEQYF
TRBJ2-1 TRBV5-1 TRBD1 NA TGCGCCAGCAGCTTCTCCGGGACAGGGAGCTCCTACAATGAGCAGTTCTTC CASSFSGTGSSYNEQFF
TRBJ1-6 TRBV27 TRBD1 NA TGTGCCAGCACCTCCACCGGGACAGGGATTGGTTCACCCCTCCACTTT CASTSTGTGIGSPLHF
TRBJ1-1 TRBV6-1 NA NA TGTGCCAGCAGTGAAGATTCCCGGAGGACTAGGAGGGTGAACACTGAAGCTTTCTTT CASSEDSRRTRRVNTEAFF
TRBJ1-1 TRBV6-5 NA NA TGTGCCAGCAGTTACTCTTCACTCAACACTGAAGCTTTCTTT CASSYSSLNTEAFF
TRBJ2-7 TRBV29-1 TRBD1 NA TGCAGCGTTGATCAGGGGGCCGGGGAGCAGTACTTC CSVDQGAGEQYF
TRBJ2-7 TRBV7-2 TRBD1 NA TGTGCCAGCAGCAAAGGGTGGGACAGGGCATCCTACGAGCAGTACTTC CASSKGWDRASYEQYF
TRBJ1-5 TRBV10-1 NA NA TGCGCCAGCAGTAGGGGCGATCAGCCCCAGCATTTT CASSRGDQPQHF
TRBJ2-1 TRBV5-1 TRBD2 NA TGCGCCAGCAGCTCGGGAGGGGCGGTCTACAATGAGCAGTTCTTC CASSSGGAVYNEQFF
TRBJ2-5 TRBV15 NA NA TGTGCCACCAGCAGAGGGGGGCAGATCCAAGAGACCCAGTACTTC CATSRGGQIQETQYF
TRBJ1-2 TRBV29-1 TRBD1 NA TGCAGCGTTGAAGGGGGACAGGGGGCGGGTAACTATGGCTACACCTTC CSVEGGQGAGNYGYTF
TRBJ2-5 TRBV6-6 TRBD2 once TGTGCCAGCAGTCGTCCCTTGGGAGGGGCGCTCCCAGAGACCCAGTACTTC CASSRPLGGALPETQYF
TRBJ2-1 TRBV12-5 TRBD2 NA TGTGCTAGTGGTTTGGTTTCTTCTAGCGGGCCCAATGAGCAGTTCTTC CASGLVSSSGPNEQFF
TRBJ1-2 TRBV3-1/TRBV3-2 NA NA TGTGCCAGCAGCCAAGTAAAGAGGCAAGATGGCTACACCTTC CASSQVKRQDGYTF
TRBJ1-4 TRBV7-9 NA NA TGTGCCAGCAGCTGGGGGCCGACCGAGGAAAAACTGTTTTTT CASSWGPTEEKLFF
TRBJ1-4 TRBV3-1/TRBV3-2 NA NA NA CASSQVAGGAQSF
TRBJ2-1 TRBV19 TRBD1 NA TGTGCCAGTAGTACGAGGACAGGGCTGGGGTACAATGAGCAGTTCTTC CASSTRTGLGYNEQFF
TRBJ2-5 TRBV9 TRBD2 NA TGTGCCAGCAGCCCCGGACTAGCGGGGGACTTCGGGACCCAGTACTTC CASSPGLAGDFGTQYF
TRBJ2-4 TRBV29-1 TRBD1 NA TGCAGCGCCGAGGGGACAGTTGGAAACATTCAGTACTTC CSAEGTVGNIQYF
TRBJ2-3 TRBV10-3 NA NA TGTGCCATCAACCCCAGCGGCGGCACAGATACGCAGTATTTT CAINPSGGTDTQYF
TRBJ2-7 TRBV5-1 TRBD1 NA TGCGCCAGCAGCGTTACAGGGGCCTACGAGCAGTACTTC CASSVTGAYEQYF
TRBJ1-1 TRBV10-2 TRBD1 NA TGCGCCAGCAGTGGACAGGGGGCCCAGAACACTGAAGCTTTCTTT CASSGQGAQNTEAFF
TRBJ1-1 TRBV30 NA NA TGTGCCTGGGTGACAGAGATGAACACTGAAGCTTTCTTT CAWVTEMNTEAFF
TRBJ1-2 TRBV6-4 TRBD1 NA TGTGCCAGCAGTCCAACACAGGGGTCCTATGGCTACACCTTC CASSPTQGSYGYTF
TRBJ1-3 TRBV18 TRBD1 NA TGTGCCAGCTCACCAGACAGGGGACTATCTGGAAACACCATATATTTT CASSPDRGLSGNTIYF